This entry lists 18 T cell receptor beta chains sequenced from one sample in a study of spatial heterogeneity in lung cancer. Findings and limits, study-wide: Mutation tallies in tumors tracked expanded intratumoral alpha and beta TCR counts.

TCRdb ran MiXCR on the 5' RACE reads and lists one entry per CDR3 protein. The sample consists of 4,800 or so distinct CDR3 sequences, 22% of them appearing once. These receptors are not linked to any known antigen. Time point given: sample taken at primary tumor resection. Sequenced material: lung tumor tissue, taken at surgery. The source is a male donor with early-stage non-small cell lung cancer.

V is TRBV6-1 and J is TRBJ1-3, with D hard to call. The CDR3 contains 15 residues. The V end lost 6 bases, the J end lost 0 bases, and 12 bases lay between the germline ends. Germline V lookup: CDR1 MNHNS, CDR2 SASEGT. CDR3 protein: CASSPVRFSGNTIYF. For the CDR3, the DNA is TGTGCCAGCAGCCCCGTCCGGTTCTCTGGAAACACCATATATTTT.

The chain is built from TRBV7-2 and TRBJ2-7; D is uncertain. Trimming took off 1 base at V and 5 bases at J, with 12 bases between the two ends. The CDR3 contains 14 residues. Germline V CDR1 and CDR2: SGHTA, FQGNSA. CDR3 bases: TGTGCCAGCAGCTTAGGGGTTCCTAGGAACGAGCAGTACTTC. Its translation: CASSLGVPRNEQYF.

DNA of the CDR3: TGCAGTGCTGGGACTAGCGGGAGGTGGGTGGCCAAAAACATTCAGTACTTC. Amino acids: CSAGTSGRWVAKNIQYF. The rearrangement uses TRBV20-1 and TRBJ2-4, with TRBD2 identical over 15 bases. Germline CDR1 and CDR2: DFQATT and SNEGSKA (reference sequence). The CDR3 covers 17 residues. With V trimmed by 5 bases and J by 1 base, 6 bases remained unmatched.

The chain joins TRBV9 to TRBJ2-3; tentative D call: TRBD2 (7 bases). This CDR3 is 15 amino acids long. In germline, CDR1 is SGDLS, CDR2 YYNGEE. V was trimmed by 0 bases and J by 4 bases, leaving 12 bases between them. The CDR3 region is CASSVGGGAADTQYF. CDR3 nucleotides: TGTGCCAGCAGCGTAGGAGGGGGGGCCGCAGATACGCAGTATTTT.

This clonotype has just a few counts. The chain is built from TRBV28 and TRBJ1-4, with 11 bases that match TRBD1. Germline trimming cut 4 bases from V and 8 bases from J; bases unmatched to any gene: 6. The CDR3 is 15 amino acids. Germline values: CDR1 MDHEN, CDR2 SYDVKM. The CDR3 is CASSSPDRGREKLFF. In nucleotides, the CDR3 is TGTGCCAGCAGTTCCCCGGACAGGGGGCGAGAAAAACTGTTTTTT. Based on the CDR3 plus reference TRBV28 and TRBJ1-4, the full variable domain is DVKVTQSSRYLVKRTGEKVFLECVQDMDHENMFWYRQDPGLGLRLIYFSYDVKMKEKGDIPEGYSVSREKKERFSLILESASTNQTSMYLCASSSPDRGREKLFFGSGTQLSVL.

The CDR3 DNA is TGTGCCAGCAGTTGGAGCGGACCTCCCTACGAGCAGTACTTC. This sequence encodes CASSWSGPPYEQYF. This chain connects TRBV6-2 or TRBV6-3 to TRBJ2-7; D is possibly TRBD2 (5 bases). The CDR3 extends over 14 amino acids. Trimming shortened V by 4 bases and J by 2 bases, and 12 bases separated the two germline ends. The V gene's germline CDR1 is MNHEY and CDR2 SVGEGT.

This clonotype is medium-sized within its sample. The chain uses TRBV4-1 and TRBJ1-2; D remains unclear. Per germline, CDR1 MGHRA and CDR2 YSYEKL. V was trimmed by 3 bases and J by 8 bases, leaving 16 bases between them. The length of the CDR3 is 14 residues. CDR3 sequence reads: CASSQDGLPMGYTF. CDR3 DNA: TGCGCCAGCAGCCAGGATGGGCTCCCTATGGGCTACACCTTC.

A few counts support this clonotype. CDR3 loop: CASSFGQSGANVLTF. CDR3 nucleotides: TGTGCCAGCAGCTTTGGACAGTCCGGGGCCAACGTCCTGACTTTC. The chain combines TRBV7-9 with TRBJ2-6; a weak D match, TRBD1 (6 bases). V lost 3 bases and J 4 bases, leaving 10 bases between the germline ends. Germline assignment: CDR1 SEHNR and CDR2 FQNEAQ (reference sequence). This CDR3 is built from 15 residues.

This clonotype turned up a few times. This chain joins TRBV7-2 and TRBJ2-7; 14 positions agree with TRBD2. The ends lost 5 bases at V and 4 bases at J; junction bases unmatched: 16. This CDR3 has 19 amino acids. Germline CDR1 is SGHTA and CDR2 is FQGNSA. The CDR3 region is CASSPPFDWGLAGAYEQYF. The CDR3 DNA reads as TGTGCCAGCAGCCCCCCCTTCGACTGGGGACTAGCGGGAGCATACGAGCAGTACTTC.

This chain joins TRBV24-1 and TRBJ2-2; D is perhaps TRBD1 (6 bases). The V end was cut by 3 bases, the J end by 0 bases, with 10 bases between. CDR3 length: 16 residues. The V gene's germline CDR1 is KGHDR and CDR2 SFDVKD. CDR3 region: CATSDPQGSNTGELFF. The CDR3, as DNA: TGTGCCACCAGTGATCCACAGGGATCGAACACCGGGGAGCTGTTTTTT.

This clonotype qualifies as medium-sized. The V and J genes are TRBV27 and TRBJ2-3, with 7 positions matching TRBD2. The CDR3 has 12 residues. Germline CDR1 is MNHEY and CDR2 is SMNVEV (reference sequence). The ends lost 6 bases at V and 5 bases at J; junction bases unmatched: 2. The CDR3 region is CASRTGGDTQYF. DNA for the CDR3: TGTGCCAGCAGGACGGGGGGAGATACGCAGTATTTT.

This clonotype is termed medium-sized. The V call is TRBV5-4, the J call TRBJ2-3; no firm D call. Deletions cut 4 bases from V and 2 bases from J, with 11 bases between. Germline V gives CDR1 SGHNT, CDR2 YYREEE (reference sequence). The CDR3 is 14 amino acids. The CDR3 bases are TGTGCCAGCAGCGGTGGTGGGATCACAGATACGCAGTATTTT. This encodes CASSGGGITDTQYF.

This rearrangement joins TRBV10-3 to TRBJ2-5; 9 bases line up with TRBD1. There are 13 residues in the CDR3. Germline V lookup: CDR1 ENHRY, CDR2 SYGVKD. J lost 1 base, V lost 11 bases, and 5 bases had no gene match. The CDR3 protein is CAAATGGQETQYF. The CDR3 coding sequence is TGTGCCGCCGCGACAGGGGGCCAAGAGACCCAGTACTTC.

This clonotype was seen only a few times. The CDR3 DNA follows: TGCGCCAGCAGCCAAGTGACAGGGCGTAATTCACCCCTCCACTTT. Protein sequence: CASSQVTGRNSPLHF. The rearrangement uses TRBV4-3 and TRBJ1-6; 7 bases line up with TRBD1. Germline V gives CDR1 LGHNA, CDR2 YSLEER. J gave up 6 bases and V 1 base, and 3 bases lay outside the gene matches. CDR3 size: 15 residues.

This clonotype is medium-sized by share. The rearrangement uses TRBV6-5 and TRBJ1-4; D ambiguous. V dropped 4 bases and J dropped 6 bases, with 15 bases sitting between them. CDR3 size: 15 residues. CDR1 and CDR2 (germline): MNHEY, SVGAGI. CDR3 nucleotides: TGTGCCAGCAGTTCCCCGGGCGAAGCGCATGAAAAACTGTTTTTT. Translation gives CASSSPGEAHEKLFF.

Within the sample, this clonotype is medium-sized. This chain links TRBV5-1 with TRBJ1-1, with no clear D. The germline V and J ends were trimmed by 4 bases and 6 bases, with 25 bases remaining between them. Germline CDR1 and CDR2: SGHRS and YFSETQ. The CDR3 runs to 17 residues. The CDR3 nucleotides are TGCGCCAGCAGCCCCTTGTGGTCCCCATACTCGGTCGCTGAAGCTTTCTTT. Its protein is CASSPLWSPYSVAEAFF.

In its sample, this clonotype ranks as large (0.1 to 1%). The chain uses TRBV25-1 and TRBJ2-7; no clear D gene. CDR1 MGHDK and CDR2 SYGVNS come from the germline V gene. Between the trimmed V and J ends, which lost 8 bases and 4 bases, there was a span of 9 bases. This CDR3 has 11 amino acids. The CDR3 DNA sequence: TGTGCCAGCGGTTGGGATTACGAGCAGTACTTC. Protein product: CASGWDYEQYF.

The chain couples TRBV6-6 to TRBJ1-5; D gene ambiguous. The germline CDR1 and CDR2 sequences are MNHNY and SVGAGI (reference sequence). Trimming removed 2 bases at V and 4 bases at J, with 18 bases between. The CDR3 spans 17 residues. The DNA of the CDR3 is TGTGCCAGCAGTTACCCCCCGGTATGGGCCGGGAATCAGCCCCAGCATTTT. Encoded protein: CASSYPPVWAGNQPQHF.